Presented here are 7 T cell receptor beta chains from one specimen sequenced in a study of blood T cell repertoires in COVID-19. Libraries were prepared by immunoSEQ multiplex PCR; TCRdb keeps only in-frame clonotypes and omits some of them. The sample gives some 80,000 clones, roughly 80% of which show up once; 35% to 40% is in the top ten. The sequenced sample consisted of peripheral blood. These receptors all stem from a woman in her 70s with acute or convalescent COVID-19.

The CDR3 nucleotides read TGTGCCACCAGTTTCAGGACAGGGGTTGGAGATACGCAGTATTTT. Translated: CATSFRTGVGDTQYF. This sequence joins TRBV24-1 and TRBJ2-3, with 9 bases that match TRBD1. After removal of 6 bases from V and 5 bases from J, the junction contained 8 bases not matched to a gene. CDR1 and CDR2 from the germline V gene are KGHDR and SFDVKD. There are 15 residues in the CDR3.

V and J are TRBV4-1 and TRBJ1-5; possible D gene TRBD1, 5 bases. V shed 1 base and J shed 2 bases, with 12 bases lying between them. The CDR3 consists of 16 residues. Germline V gene sequence: CDR1 MGHRA, CDR2 YSYEKL. This CDR3 reads CASSQVSLGGNQPQHF. The DNA for the CDR3 is TGCGCCAGCAGCCAAGTTTCATTAGGGGGCAATCAGCCCCAGCATTTT.

The chain recombines TRBV7-3 with TRBJ2-5; 7 bases align to TRBD1. This CDR3 is built from 13 residues. The germline CDR1 and CDR2 sequences are SGHTA and FQGTGA. Losses at the gene ends were 5 bases for V and 5 bases for J; bases not matched to a gene: 5. The CDR3 sequence: CASSATGYETQYF. The CDR3 DNA sequence: TGTGCCAGCAGCGCGACAGGGTACGAGACCCAGTACTTC.

The chain uses TRBV7-9 and TRBJ2-2, with a tentative D call TRBD2 (6 bases). V lost 1 base to trimming and J lost 6 bases, with 12 bases between them. Looked up from germline, CDR1 is SEHNR and CDR2 is FQNEAQ (reference sequence). This CDR3 region has 15 residues. The CDR3 DNA sequence: TGTGCCAGCAGCTTAGTGGCGGGGCCCGCCGGGGAGCTGTTTTTT. It codes for CASSLVAGPAGELFF.

This clone was seen just once. The chain is built from TRBV18 and TRBJ2-1; TRBD2 aligns across 10 bases. Unmatched junction bases numbered 9, after V lost 4 bases and J lost 6 bases. Germline V gene sequence: CDR1 KGHSH, CDR2 LQKENI. The CDR3 is made up of 16 amino acids. The CDR3 bases are TGTGCCAGCTCACTTACCCTAGCGGGAGATTTCAATGAGCAGTTCTTC. Its translation: CASSLTLAGDFNEQFF. Drawing the rest from reference TRBV18 and TRBJ2-1, the complete variable domain is NAGVMQNPRHLVRRRGQEARLRCSPMKGHSHVYWYRQLPEEGLKFMVYLQKENIIDESGMPKERFSAEFPKEGPSILRIQQVVRGDSAAYFCASSLTLAGDFNEQFFGPGTRLTVL.

The rearrangement links TRBV10-1 to TRBJ2-2; D is uncertain. This CDR3 region has 14 residues. V lost 4 bases, J lost 1 base, and 7 bases lay in between. CDR1 is WNHNN and CDR2 is SYGVQD in the germline V gene (reference sequence). The CDR3 sequence: CASSGAGNTGELFF. In DNA, the CDR3 is TGCGCCAGCAGTGGGGCAGGGAACACCGGGGAGCTGTTTTTT.

The count of this clone is one. The chain couples TRBV2 to TRBJ1-6, with a possible D match to TRBD1 (6 bases). Trimming stripped 2 bases from V and 3 bases from J, with 8 bases between. This CDR3 is 15 amino acids long. Germline V gene data show CDR1 as SNHLY and CDR2 as FYNNEI. CDR3 amino acids: CASSEQGYYNSPLHF. The CDR3 DNA sequence: TGTGCCAGCAGTGAACAGGGGTACTATAATTCACCCCTCCACTTT.